Presented here are 30 T cell receptor beta chains from one specimen sequenced in a study of identical twins. One entry per CDR3 protein results from TCRdb running MiXCR on the 5' RACE reads. The sample lists a few hundred thousand distinct CDR3 sequences; about 15% were seen once. This same sample was also taken into another study, of yellow fever vaccine responses in identical twins.

Sequencing input: CD4+ T cells sorted from blood. The source is a woman between 18 and 29 years old in good health.

J is TRBJ1-2 and V is TRBV20-1; TRBD1 might be the D (6 bases). The CDR3 spans 14 residues. CDR1 DFQATT and CDR2 SNEGSKA come from the germline V gene (reference sequence). Trimming took off 4 bases at V and 5 bases at J, with 17 bases between the two ends. In DNA, the CDR3 is TGCAGTGCTACCCCTCCAGGGGTCCCTTATGGCTACACCTTC. It yields the protein CSATPPGVPYGYTF.

This rearrangement joins TRBV2 to TRBJ2-5; D perhaps matches TRBD1 (5 bases). With 4 bases removed from V and 0 bases from J, the gap between germline ends came to 12 bases. Germline values: CDR1 SNHLY, CDR2 FYNNEI. The CDR3 spans 15 residues. CDR3 protein: CASSGQIAYQETQYF. Written as DNA, the CDR3 is TGTGCCAGCAGTGGACAGATTGCGTACCAAGAGACCCAGTACTTC. Variable domain in full (rest from reference TRBV2 and TRBJ2-5): EPEVTQTPSHQVTQMGQEVILRCVPISNHLYFYWYRQILGQKVEFLVSFYNNEISEKSEIFDDQFSVERPDGSNFTLKIRSTKLEDSAMYFCASSGQIAYQETQYFGPGTRLLVL.

The CDR3 nucleotides are TGTGCCAGCAGTTCTATCAGCACAGATACGCAGTATTTT. Encoded protein: CASSSISTDTQYF. The rearrangement uses TRBV2 and TRBJ2-3; D remains ambiguous. With 5 bases removed from V and 0 bases from J, the gap between germline ends came to 6 bases. This CDR3 has 13 residues. Germline CDR1 reads SNHLY; CDR2 reads FYNNEI.

This clonotype has only a few counts. V usage is TRBV5-1 and J usage is TRBJ2-2; 12 nucleotides align to TRBD1. V lost 5 bases and J lost 0; bases outside the gene matches: 5. Germline V gene lookup returns CDR1 SGHRS and CDR2 YFSETQ. The CDR3 totals 17 residues. This chain's CDR3 is CASRIGTGGSNTGELFF. The CDR3 bases are TGCGCCAGCAGGATAGGGACAGGGGGCTCGAACACCGGGGAGCTGTTTTTT.

This clonotype has at least ten counts. The chain has TRBV3-1 and TRBJ2-2, with 7 bases identical to TRBD1. The CDR3 totals 15 residues. From germline, CDR1 is LGHDT and CDR2 YNNKEL (reference sequence). With V trimmed by 4 bases and J by 0 bases, 2 bases remained unmatched. In DNA, the CDR3 is TGTGCCAGCAGCCGGACAGGCCCGAACACCGGGGAGCTGTTTTTT. Translating it yields CASSRTGPNTGELFF.

This clonotype occurred a few times. The DNA of the CDR3 is TGTGCCAGCAGCCAAGATATCGCGGCCCCGAACACCGGGGAGCTGTTTTTT. Translating it yields CASSQDIAAPNTGELFF. The chain recombines TRBV3-1 with TRBJ2-2; no reliable D call. Per germline, CDR1 LGHDT and CDR2 YNNKEL (reference sequence). V was cut by 0 bases and J by 0 bases, with 11 bases left in between. The CDR3 has 17 amino acids.

This clonotype was found a few times. This chain links TRBV20-1 with TRBJ2-1; 8 nucleotides align to TRBD2. Trimming took 4 bases from V and 6 from J; bases not matched to a gene: 11. The CDR3 covers 15 residues. CDR1 is DFQATT, CDR2 SNEGSKA, per germline (reference sequence). The CDR3 DNA reads as TGCAGTGCTACGAAACTAGCGGCAACCACCAATGAGCAGTTCTTC. Its translation: CSATKLAATTNEQFF.

Here the CDR3 reads CASGQGGRTGELFF. The CDR3 bases are TGTGCCAGTGGACAGGGAGGGCGCACCGGGGAGCTGTTTTTT. This chain uses TRBV7-9 with TRBJ2-2; the D gene is possibly TRBD1 (8 bases). Trimming removed 9 bases from V and 4 bases from J, with 15 bases in between. This CDR3 is 14 amino acids long. Germline V lookup: CDR1 SEHNR, CDR2 FQNEAQ (reference sequence).

This clonotype has more than one count but fewer than ten. V gene TRBV7-9 combines with J gene TRBJ2-5, with D possibly being TRBD1 (6 bases). Germline assignment: CDR1 SEHNR and CDR2 FQNEAQ (reference sequence). This CDR3 is built from 14 residues. V lost 4 bases and J 5 bases, leaving 14 bases between the germline ends. The CDR3, as DNA: TGTGCCAGCAGCTCACAGGGAAATGAGGAGACCCAGTACTTC. This codes for CASSSQGNEETQYF.

The CDR3 DNA reads TGTGCCAGCAGCTCCCTGACAGGGAATCCCTACGAGCAGTACTTC. It encodes CASSSLTGNPYEQYF. The rearrangement links TRBV7-8 to TRBJ2-7; 7 bases match TRBD1. Germline V gene sequence: CDR1 SGHVS, CDR2 FQNEAQ. Trimming cost V 4 bases and J 2 bases; bases outside gene matches: 8. There are 15 residues in the CDR3.

A few counts support this clonotype. The CDR3 sequence is CASSEDVSVFYSPLHF. In DNA form, the CDR3 reads TGTGCCAGCAGTGAAGACGTGTCAGTCTTTTATTCACCCCTCCACTTT. The chain links TRBV2 to TRBJ1-6; D gene uncertain. In germline, CDR1 is SNHLY, CDR2 FYNNEI. The CDR3 has 16 amino acids. V was shortened by 1 base and J by 8 bases, with 15 bases between the two germline ends. Full variable domain (outside the CDR3, taken from reference TRBV2 and TRBJ1-6): EPEVTQTPSHQVTQMGQEVILRCVPISNHLYFYWYRQILGQKVEFLVSFYNNEISEKSEIFDDQFSVERPDGSNFTLKIRSTKLEDSAMYFCASSEDVSVFYSPLHFGNGTRLTVT.

V usage is TRBV29-1 and J usage is TRBJ2-1, with D tentatively TRBD2 (5 bases). From germline, CDR1 is SQVTM and CDR2 ANQGSEA. This CDR3 is built from 13 residues. V was clipped by 7 bases and J by 3 bases, with 13 bases between them. In nucleotides, the CDR3 is TGCAGCGGAACGACCGGGAACTACAATGAGCAGTTCTTC. Translated, it gives CSGTTGNYNEQFF.

The chain couples TRBV27 to TRBJ2-2; D gene unclear. Trimming left V 4 bases short and J 4 bases short, with 16 bases between. From germline, CDR1 is MNHEY and CDR2 SMNVEV (reference sequence). The CDR3 sequence is 16 residues long. The DNA for the CDR3 is TGTGCCAGCAGTTCCCTGAGTGCAGAAGGCACCGGGGAGCTGTTTTTT. Translation gives CASSSLSAEGTGELFF.

This clonotype was observed a handful of times. The gene calls are TRBV5-4 and TRBJ2-3; D call uncertain. This CDR3 contains 13 residues. V was trimmed by 3 bases and J by 1 base, leaving 6 bases between them. Germline CDR1 reads SGHNT; CDR2 reads YYREEE (reference sequence). The CDR3 protein is CASSWMGTDTQYF. In nucleotides, the CDR3 is TGTGCCAGCAGCTGGATGGGCACAGATACGCAGTATTTT.

The chain links TRBV27 to TRBJ2-5, with D possibly TRBD2 on 5 matching bases. CDR1 is MNHEY and CDR2 is SMNVEV in the germline V gene (reference sequence). V was trimmed by 5 bases and J by 4 bases, leaving 17 bases between them. There are 15 residues in the CDR3. The CDR3 spells CASSPSPYGVETQYF. CDR3 sequence (DNA): TGTGCCAGCAGTCCATCCCCTTACGGGGTAGAGACCCAGTACTTC.

In its sample, this clonotype was seen a few times. The V gene is TRBV20-1, the J gene TRBJ2-1; D may be TRBD2 (6 bases). Germline V gives CDR1 DFQATT, CDR2 SNEGSKA (reference sequence). Trimming left V 6 bases short and J 7 bases short, with 22 bases between. The CDR3 is 15 residues long. CDR3 protein: CSAPAIAEISNEQFF. The CDR3 coding sequence is TGCAGTGCCCCTGCGATAGCGGAGATTTCGAATGAGCAGTTCTTC.

This chain joins TRBV7-6 and TRBJ2-1; a weak D match, TRBD2 (6 bases). V was shortened by 2 bases and J by 2 bases, with 10 bases between the two germline ends. Germline assignment: CDR1 SGHVS and CDR2 FNYEAQ. The CDR3 has 15 amino acids. CDR3 DNA sequence: TGTGCCAGCAGCTTAAATTGGGGGGCCTACAATGAGCAGTTCTTC. This codes for CASSLNWGAYNEQFF.

This clonotype has ten or more counts. V is TRBV21-1 and J is TRBJ1-1. TRBV21-1 is a pseudogene. This CDR3 has 14 amino acids. The chain's CDR3 is CARVGGVRNTEAFF. The CDR3 bases are TGTGCCAGAGTCGGAGGGGTCAGGAACACTGAAGCTTTCTTT.

The rearrangement joins TRBV20-1 to TRBJ2-5; 9 nucleotides match TRBD2. The CDR3 covers 14 residues. Germline lookup yields CDR1 DFQATT and CDR2 SNEGSKA (reference sequence). The V gene end was trimmed by 8 bases and the J gene end by 2 bases; junction bases not matched to a gene: 9. CDR3 region: CSTIAGALQETQYF. The DNA of the CDR3 is TGCAGTACTATAGCGGGGGCCTTACAAGAGACCCAGTACTTC.

The chain has TRBV2 and TRBJ2-1; 7 nucleotides line up with TRBD1. From germline, CDR1 is SNHLY and CDR2 FYNNEI. The CDR3 spans 14 residues. J was trimmed by 5 bases and V by 3 bases; bases with no gene match: 4. The CDR3 is CASSDRGRNNEQFF. CDR3 DNA: TGTGCCAGCAGTGATAGGGGGCGGAACAATGAGCAGTTCTTC. Drawing the rest from reference TRBV2 and TRBJ2-1, the complete variable domain is EPEVTQTPSHQVTQMGQEVILRCVPISNHLYFYWYRQILGQKVEFLVSFYNNEISEKSEIFDDQFSVERPDGSNFTLKIRSTKLEDSAMYFCASSDRGRNNEQFFGPGTRLTVL.

This clonotype has a handful of counts. V usage is TRBV10-3 and J usage is TRBJ2-1; D is uncertain. Germline-derived CDR1 and CDR2 are ENHRY and SYGVKD. The CDR3 is 14 amino acids. V shed 0 bases and J shed 5 bases, with 8 bases lying between them. The CDR3 nucleotides are TGTGCCATCAGTGAGTCGGCCGGTCACAATGAGCAGTTCTTC. Translation gives CAISESAGHNEQFF.

This clonotype has just a few counts. The chain uses TRBV5-1 and TRBJ1-4, with D hard to call. Germline CDR1 reads SGHRS; CDR2 reads YFSETQ. The CDR3 totals 15 residues. V lost 2 bases, J lost 5 bases, and 13 bases lay in between. The CDR3 coding sequence is TGCGCCAGCAGCTTAGAGGGTTACTCGAATGAAAAACTGTTTTTT. Translated, it gives CASSLEGYSNEKLFF.

This clonotype has just a few counts. The V call is TRBV5-1, the J call TRBJ1-1; 10 bases are a match to TRBD1. The V gene's germline CDR1 is SGHRS and CDR2 YFSETQ. The CDR3 length is 16 residues. V trimming: 4 bases; J trimming: 6 bases; junction bases outside the gene matches: 12. The CDR3 DNA follows: TGCGCCAGCAGCCAGGGAAGGACAGGGGGTAACGCTGAAGCTTTCTTT. It encodes CASSQGRTGGNAEAFF. Full variable domain (remainder filled in from reference TRBV5-1 and TRBJ1-1): KAGVTQTPRYLIKTRGQQVTLSCSPISGHRSVSWYQQTPGQGLQFLFEYFSETQRNKGNFPGRFSGRQFSNSRSEMNVSTLELGDSALYLCASSQGRTGGNAEAFFGQGTRLTVV.

The genes are TRBV10-2 and TRBJ2-2; a weak D match, TRBD2 (6 bases). CDR1 WSHSY and CDR2 SAAADI come from the germline V gene. V was pared by 4 bases and J by 0 bases, with 12 bases between. The CDR3 loop spans 16 amino acids. In nucleotides, the CDR3 is TGCGCCAGCAGTGGCCGGGACTTATCGAACACCGGGGAGCTGTTTTTT. The encoded protein is CASSGRDLSNTGELFF.

This sequence joins TRBV29-1 and TRBJ2-5; 10 positions agree with TRBD1. Trimming at V came to 3 bases and at J to 6 bases, leaving 13 bases not matched to a gene. Germline lookup yields CDR1 SQVTM and CDR2 ANQGSEA. This CDR3 region has 16 residues. CDR3: CSVEVFGTGVRKTQYF. DNA of the CDR3: TGCAGCGTTGAGGTCTTTGGGACAGGGGTGCGGAAGACCCAGTACTTC.

This clonotype appeared a single time. The genes are TRBV5-1 and TRBJ2-3; D unclear. V was trimmed by 4 bases and J by 2 bases, leaving 14 bases between them. CDR1 is SGHRS, CDR2 YFSETQ, per germline. The CDR3 runs to 15 residues. The CDR3 DNA reads TGCGCCAGCAGCCGTCGCGGAATCTACACAGATACGCAGTATTTT. Protein product: CASSRRGIYTDTQYF.

This CDR3 reads CSARGGLNTEAFF. As DNA, the CDR3 is TGCAGTGCTAGAGGAGGTCTGAACACTGAAGCTTTCTTT. The rearrangement uses TRBV20-1 and TRBJ1-1; no firm D call. The CDR3 contains 13 residues. Between the trimmed V and J ends, which lost 1 base and 0 bases, there was a span of 6 bases. The germline gives CDR1 DFQATT, CDR2 SNEGSKA (reference sequence).

This clonotype was observed many times. The J gene is TRBJ2-1, the V gene TRBV20-1; 9 nucleotides line up with TRBD2. Trimming took 1 base from V and 10 from J; bases not matched to a gene: 11. Germline CDR1 DFQATT, CDR2 SNEGSKA (reference sequence). CDR3 size: 15 residues. Written as DNA, the CDR3 is TGCAGTGCTAGAGTGGGTAGCGGGAGAAAAGGGGAGCAGTTCTTC. It encodes CSARVGSGRKGEQFF.

A few counts support this clonotype. The rearrangement joins TRBV3-1 to TRBJ1-5; 9 bases line up with TRBD1. Germline V gene sequence: CDR1 LGHDT, CDR2 YNNKEL (reference sequence). Trimming cost V 1 base and J 9 bases; bases outside gene matches: 7. This CDR3 comprises 15 residues. The DNA for the CDR3 is TGTGCCAGCAGCCAAGCCACAGGGGGCTACGGGCCCCAGCATTTT. Amino acid sequence: CASSQATGGYGPQHF.

This clonotype was recorded a few times. The chain uses TRBV3-1 and TRBJ1-2; 10 bases fit TRBD1. Trimming at V came to 6 bases and at J to 5 bases, leaving 9 bases not matched to a gene. CDR3 length: 15 residues. CDR1 and CDR2 (germline): LGHDT, YNNKEL (reference sequence). CDR3: CASRLTGGDNYGYTF. In DNA, the CDR3 is TGTGCCAGCAGGCTGACAGGGGGCGACAATTATGGCTACACCTTC.